This T cell receptor (beta chain) emerged from a study of human T cells and chemical hapten exposure (dated by TCRdb to the early 2020s). Notes on the research overall: The libraries were sequenced as a pool, and the TCR yield per sample differed mostly because of small variations in library volumes within the pool. The study tracked peripheral blood TCR repertoire changes in vivo during primary and secondary sensitization to the hapten diphenylcyclopropenone (DPC) in alopecia patients. From each blood RNA sample, both TCR alpha and TCR beta chains were sequenced.

Library creation used RACE. Instrument used: NextSeq 500. During library preparation, unique molecular identifiers were attached to individual cDNA molecules so that TCRs could be counted quantitatively and reproducibly. In the paper's pipeline: The median number of TCRs per sample was approximately 96,000, ranging from 23,224 to 690,600. V, J and CDR3 annotation of the TCR reads was carried out using the Decombinator software suite. Every sample was subsampled to the same number of TCRs (28,000) for the PS versus PT1 abundance plots. Expanded TCRs were defined as absent before sensitization and observed at least eight times at the 2-week time point. TCRdb cleaned the public reads at Q25 with fastp, built clones with MiXCR and kept in-frame beta chains. Each CDR3 protein gets just one entry, which takes the most common genes and DNA from the rows behind it. The V and J calls were not made by the authors but by TCRdb's processing. This sample is represented by about 65,000 distinct CDR3 sequences; around 6.5% of them were singletons. The ten most abundant clones make up roughly 3.4% of the sample.

From the cysteine through the phenylalanine, the CDR3 covers 16 amino acids. This entry keeps only the CDR3 DNA: 48 bases, framed from base 1. The junction shows trimming of 0 bases on V and 5 bases on J, plus 17 bases between the germline ends. The germline V gene yields MNHNS for CDR1 and SASEGT for CDR2. General conclusions and limits of the study: After repeated subsampling, changes were observed in the strength of the expansion versus patch-test correlation and in the threshold at which the correlation became significant. The number of TCRs above 1 in 1000 frequency did not change with DPC sensitization; there was no evidence of global repertoire structure alterations.

Remarks on this clonotype: Its antigen is unknown. Base qualities are missing; no much larger clone stands one base away.

This specimen's time point label, per the study, means: healthy volunteer bleed at 6 weeks. Unfractionated whole blood was collected in Tempus Blood RNA tubes, and total RNA was extracted from that blood. Roughly 5 healthy volunteers were used as TCR sequencing controls and were bled at day 0, 2 weeks and 6 weeks. This receptor was identified in a female donor in good health. Some clones in this sample may be carry-over from other donors' samples. The V and J segments used are TRBV6-1 and TRBJ2-7; TRBD1 is a weak D gene call, 8 bases matching. The sample consisted of whole blood. The CDR3 region reads CASSEAAGQGADEQYF. The sequence in DNA is TGTGCCAGCAGTGAAGCAGCGGGGCAGGGGGCGGACGAGCAGTACTTC.